Each of the 15 T cell receptor beta chains below was sequenced from the same sample in a study of T cell changes during pregnancy in multiple sclerosis (dated by TCRdb to between 2019 and 2020). The library relied on the immunoSEQ multiplex PCR assay. In its TCRdb copy, this immuneACCESS table keeps in-frame sequences only and misses some clones. Where compared with another copy, unresolved V genes explain less than half of these, and the others have no known cause. In this sample the table shows 78,000 or so clones, around 92% of which occur a single time. In total, the top ten clones hold 1.4% to 1.5% of the sample. The source material was peripheral blood, sampled before pregnancy. These receptors originate from a female donor with multiple sclerosis, enrolled in a pregnancy study.

V gene TRBV19 combines with J gene TRBJ1-2, with TRBD1 as a possible D gene (5 bases). The CDR3 is 17 residues long. V was clipped by 4 bases and J by 0 bases, with 18 bases between them. In germline, CDR1 is LNHDA, CDR2 SQIVND (reference sequence). CDR3 residues: CASSSPPWGEANYGYTF. Here the CDR3 DNA reads TGTGCCAGTAGTAGTCCCCCCTGGGGGGAAGCTAACTATGGCTACACCTTC.

The rearrangement links TRBV11-3 to TRBJ2-7; 8 bases fit TRBD1. Germline V gene lookup returns CDR1 SGHNT and CDR2 YENEEA. J gave up 7 bases and V 5 bases, and 4 bases lay outside the gene matches. CDR3 length equals 12 residues. The CDR3 DNA reads TGTGCCAGCAGCCCGACAGGGGAAGAGCAGTACTTC. Residues: CASSPTGEEQYF.

The V gene is TRBV6-5, the J gene TRBJ2-5; D perhaps matches TRBD2 (5 bases). Per the germline V gene, CDR1 is MNHEY and CDR2 is SVGAGI. This CDR3 comprises 16 residues. Deletions cut 4 bases from V and 6 bases from J, with 21 bases between. The CDR3: CASSSLGVGLIQTQYF. The CDR3 DNA follows: TGTGCCAGCAGTTCACTAGGTGTGGGGTTGATACAGACCCAGTACTTC.

This chain connects TRBV9 to TRBJ2-1, with a tentative D call TRBD1 (6 bases). Germline loops: CDR1 SGDLS, CDR2 YYNGEE. The CDR3 extends over 14 amino acids. V lost 4 bases and J lost 9, with 17 bases in between. The CDR3 DNA sequence: TGTGCCAGCAGCCCCGGGGCGCCCAGGGGTGAGCAGTTCTTC. Translation gives CASSPGAPRGEQFF. The variable domain in full, with the rest retrieved from reference TRBV9 and TRBJ2-1, is DSGVTQTPKHLITATGQRVTLRCSPRSGDLSVYWYQQSLDQGLQFLIQYYNGEERAKGNILERFSAQQFPDLHSELNLSSLELGDSALYFCASSPGAPRGEQFFGPGTRLTVL.

The chain is built from TRBV4-1 and TRBJ2-1; the match to TRBD1 covers 9 bases. V dropped 4 bases and J dropped 7; count of bases not matched to a gene: 8. In germline, CDR1 is MGHRA, CDR2 YSYEKL. The CDR3 covers 15 residues. Here the CDR3 reads CASSLHRGRTNEQFF. The CDR3 coding sequence is TGCGCCAGCAGCCTCCACAGGGGGCGGACGAATGAGCAGTTCTTC.

A note on this clone: Additional DNA sequences in this sample encode the identical CDR3. The J gene is TRBJ2-7, the V gene TRBV4-1; the D is unclear. With 0 bases removed from V and 3 bases from J, the gap between germline ends came to 9 bases. From germline, CDR1 is MGHRA and CDR2 YSYEKL. The length of the CDR3 is 14 residues. The CDR3 coding sequence is TGCGCCAGCAGCCAAGATCGTGGCAGCTACGAGCAGTACTTC. Translation: CASSQDRGSYEQYF.

Only one count was recorded for this clone. The V gene is TRBV6-6, the J gene TRBJ1-2; D is undetermined. The CDR3 length is 13 residues. CDR1 is MNHNY, CDR2 SVGAGI, per germline (reference sequence). Trimming pared 8 bases from V and 0 bases from J, leaving 10 bases between. The CDR3 nucleotides are TGTGCCAGCCTCCCCCACACTAACTATGGCTACACCTTC. Translated: CASLPHTNYGYTF.

V and J are TRBV5-4 and TRBJ2-3; TRBD1 is a possible D gene (7 bases). There are 15 residues in the CDR3. Germline CDR1 reads SGHNT; CDR2 reads YYREEE (reference sequence). Deletions cut 4 bases from V and 4 bases from J, with 16 bases between. CDR3 sequence (DNA): TGTGCCAGCAGCGCGGAGGGGGCGAGGGCAGATACGCAGTATTTT. It codes for CASSAEGARADTQYF.

The chain carries TRBV6-1 and TRBJ1-1; D uncertain. Between the trimmed V and J ends, which lost 0 bases and 8 bases, there was a span of 10 bases. CDR1 MNHNS and CDR2 SASEGT come from the germline V gene. The CDR3 has 13 amino acids. CDR3 loop: CASSEAGGYEAFF. Written as DNA, the CDR3 is TGTGCCAGCAGTGAAGCGGGAGGGTACGAAGCTTTCTTT.

This clone showed up just once. The chain recombines TRBV5-6 with TRBJ1-2; tentatively, D is TRBD1 (5 bases). Trimming cost V 6 bases and J 2 bases, with 20 bases left between them. CDR1 SGHDT and CDR2 YYEEEE come from the germline V gene. CDR3 size: 16 residues. The chain's CDR3 is CASIRLGGRENYGYTF. The CDR3 DNA reads as TGTGCCAGCATCCGATTGGGGGGACGAGAAAACTATGGCTACACCTTC.

The genes are TRBV5-6 and TRBJ1-5, with TRBD1 matching over 9 bases. The V gene's germline CDR1 is SGHDT and CDR2 YYEEEE. The CDR3 sequence is 15 residues long. J lost 6 bases, V lost 4 bases, and 8 bases had no gene match. Here the CDR3 reads CASSPGTGIGQPQHF. DNA of the CDR3: TGTGCCAGCAGCCCCGGGACAGGGATAGGTCAGCCCCAGCATTTT.

The chain couples TRBV30 to TRBJ2-1, with D perhaps matching TRBD1 (6 bases). The CDR3 runs 13 residues. V dropped 3 bases and J dropped 10 bases, with 16 bases sitting between them. Germline CDR1 reads GTSNPN; CDR2 reads SVGIG (reference sequence). The CDR3: CAWSTNRVGEQFF. DNA for the CDR3: TGTGCCTGGAGCACTAACAGGGTGGGAGAGCAGTTCTTC.

The CDR3 region is CASSLKGQNNEQFF. DNA for the CDR3: TGCGCCAGCAGCTTGAAGGGACAGAACAATGAGCAGTTCTTC. The V call is TRBV5-1, the J call TRBJ2-1; 7 nucleotides line up with TRBD1. From germline, CDR1 is SGHRS and CDR2 YFSETQ. This CDR3 comprises 14 residues. The V and J ends lost 1 base and 5 bases, in that order; junction bases with no gene match: 3.

In this sample, this clone turned up a few times. The chain joins TRBV19 to TRBJ1-1; 10 nucleotides agree with TRBD1. CDR3 length equals 19 residues. The V gene's germline CDR1 is LNHDA and CDR2 SQIVND (reference sequence). V was clipped by 1 base and J by 1 base; unmatched bases: 12. The CDR3 loop reads CASSIGRDRGETENTEAFF. CDR3 coding DNA: TGTGCCAGTAGTATAGGTAGGGACAGGGGCGAAACCGAGAACACTGAAGCTTTCTTT.

The chain joins TRBV5-8 to TRBJ1-3; a possible D gene is TRBD1 (6 bases). The CDR3 has 16 amino acids. CDR1 is SGHTS and CDR2 is YDEGEE in the germline V gene. Trimming shortened V by 9 bases and J by 1 base, and 20 bases separated the two germline ends. The CDR3 DNA reads as TGTGCCAACGGGGCCCTGACAGGAAAATCTGGAAACACCATATATTTT. It codes for CANGALTGKSGNTIYF. The full variable domain, its missing parts supplied by reference TRBV5-8 and TRBJ1-3, is EAGVTQSPTHLIKTRGQQATLRCSPISGHTSVYWYQQALGLGLQFLLWYDEGEERNRGNFPPRFSGRQFPNYSSELNVNALELEDSALYLCANGALTGKSGNTIYFGEGSWLTVV.